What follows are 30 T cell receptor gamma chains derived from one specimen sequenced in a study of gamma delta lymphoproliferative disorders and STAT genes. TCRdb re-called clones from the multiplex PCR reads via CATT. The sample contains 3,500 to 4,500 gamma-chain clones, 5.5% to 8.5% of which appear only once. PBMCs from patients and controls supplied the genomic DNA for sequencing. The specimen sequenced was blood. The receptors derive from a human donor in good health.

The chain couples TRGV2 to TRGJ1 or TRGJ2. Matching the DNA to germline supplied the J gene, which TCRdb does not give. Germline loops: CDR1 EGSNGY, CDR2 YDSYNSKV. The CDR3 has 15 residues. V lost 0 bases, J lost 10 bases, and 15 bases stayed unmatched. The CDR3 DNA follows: TGTGCCACCTGGGACGGGCTCCCCCCCCCTACGAAGAAACTCTTT. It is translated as CATWDGLPPPTKKLF.

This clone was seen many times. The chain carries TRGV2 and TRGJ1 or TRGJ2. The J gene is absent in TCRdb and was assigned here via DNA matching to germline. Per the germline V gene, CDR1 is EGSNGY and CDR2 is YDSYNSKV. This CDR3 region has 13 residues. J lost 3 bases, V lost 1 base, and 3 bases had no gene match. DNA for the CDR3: TGTGCCACCTGGGACGGTGCTTATTATAAGAAACTCTTT. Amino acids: CATWDGAYYKKLF.

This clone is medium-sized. The CDR3 bases are TGTGCCACCTGGGATAGAGATGTAGAGAAACTCTTT. This translates into CATWDRDVEKLF. The genes are TRGV8 and TRGJ1 or TRGJ2. TCRdb lists no J gene, so it was determined here by aligning the DNA to germline. This CDR3 contains 12 residues. Germline V lookup: CDR1 VENAVY, CDR2 YDSYNSRV. V trimming: 1 base; J trimming: 11 bases; junction bases outside the gene matches: 8.

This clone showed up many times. CDR3: CATWDGIEIYYKKLF. The DNA of the CDR3 is TGTGCCACCTGGGACGGGATTGAGATTTATTATAAGAAACTCTTT. This chain uses TRGV2 with TRGJ1 or TRGJ2. TCRdb carries no J gene annotation; the J gene was assigned here by matching the DNA with germline. The CDR3 contains 15 residues. Germline CDR1 and CDR2: EGSNGY and YDSYNSKV. After removal of 0 bases from V and 3 bases from J, the junction contained 8 bases not matched to a gene.

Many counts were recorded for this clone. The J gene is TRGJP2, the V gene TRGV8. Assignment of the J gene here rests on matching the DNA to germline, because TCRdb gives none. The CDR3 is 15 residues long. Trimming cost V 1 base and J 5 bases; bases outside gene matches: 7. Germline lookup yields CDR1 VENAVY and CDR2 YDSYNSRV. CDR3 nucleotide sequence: TGTGCCACCTGGGATAGACCCATAAGTGATTGGATCAAGACGTTT. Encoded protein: CATWDRPISDWIKTF.

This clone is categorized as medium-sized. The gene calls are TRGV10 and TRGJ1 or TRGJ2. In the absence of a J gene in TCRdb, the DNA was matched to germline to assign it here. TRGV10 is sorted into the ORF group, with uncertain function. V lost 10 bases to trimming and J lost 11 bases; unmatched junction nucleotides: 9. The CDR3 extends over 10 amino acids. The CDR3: CAASGPEKLF. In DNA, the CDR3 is TGTGCTGCGTCCGGACCGGAGAAACTCTTT.

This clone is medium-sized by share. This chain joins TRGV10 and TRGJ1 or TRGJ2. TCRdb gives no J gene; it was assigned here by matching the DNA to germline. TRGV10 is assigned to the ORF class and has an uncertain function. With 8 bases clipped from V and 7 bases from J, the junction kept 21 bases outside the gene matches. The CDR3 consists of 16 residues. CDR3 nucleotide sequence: TGTGCTGCGTGGGATTCGAGGCATTCAATCCCATATAAGAAACTCTTT. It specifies CAAWDSRHSIPYKKLF.

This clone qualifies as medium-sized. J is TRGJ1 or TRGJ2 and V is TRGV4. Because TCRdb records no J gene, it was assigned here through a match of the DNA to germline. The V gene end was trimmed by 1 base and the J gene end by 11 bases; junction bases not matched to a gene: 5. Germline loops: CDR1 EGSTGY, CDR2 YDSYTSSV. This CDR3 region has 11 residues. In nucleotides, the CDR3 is TGTGCCACCTGGGATGGTACACAGAAACTCTTT. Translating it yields CATWDGTQKLF.

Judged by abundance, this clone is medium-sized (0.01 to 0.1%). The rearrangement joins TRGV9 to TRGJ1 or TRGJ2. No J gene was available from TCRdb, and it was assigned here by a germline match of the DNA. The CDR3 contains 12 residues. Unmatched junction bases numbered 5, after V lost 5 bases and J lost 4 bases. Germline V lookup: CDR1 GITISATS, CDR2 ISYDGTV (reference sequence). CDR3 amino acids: CALWGVYYKKLF. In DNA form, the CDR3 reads TGTGCCTTGTGGGGCGTCTATTATAAGAAACTCTTT.

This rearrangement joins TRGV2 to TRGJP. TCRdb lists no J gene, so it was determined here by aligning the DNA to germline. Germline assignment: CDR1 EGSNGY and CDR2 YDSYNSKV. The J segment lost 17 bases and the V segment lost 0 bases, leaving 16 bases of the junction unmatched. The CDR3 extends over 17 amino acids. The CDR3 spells CATWDGPPGVGQKIKVF. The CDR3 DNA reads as TGTGCCACCTGGGACGGGCCGCCAGGAGTTGGGCAAAAAATCAAGGTATTT.

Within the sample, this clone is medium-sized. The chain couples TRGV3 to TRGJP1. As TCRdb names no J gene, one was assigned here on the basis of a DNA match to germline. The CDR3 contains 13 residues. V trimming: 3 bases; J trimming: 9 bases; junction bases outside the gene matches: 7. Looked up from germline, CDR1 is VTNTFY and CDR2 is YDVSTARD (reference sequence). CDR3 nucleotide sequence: TGTGCCACCTGGGACGGAGTATGTTGGTTCAAGATATTT. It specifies CATWDGVCWFKIF.

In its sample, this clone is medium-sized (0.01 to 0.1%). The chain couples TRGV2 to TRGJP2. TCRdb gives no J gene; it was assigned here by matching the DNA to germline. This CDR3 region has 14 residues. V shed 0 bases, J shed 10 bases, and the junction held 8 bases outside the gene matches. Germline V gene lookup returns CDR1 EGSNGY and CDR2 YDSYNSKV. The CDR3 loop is CATWDGRGGWIKTF. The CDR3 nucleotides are TGTGCCACCTGGGACGGGCGGGGGGGTTGGATCAAGACGTTT.

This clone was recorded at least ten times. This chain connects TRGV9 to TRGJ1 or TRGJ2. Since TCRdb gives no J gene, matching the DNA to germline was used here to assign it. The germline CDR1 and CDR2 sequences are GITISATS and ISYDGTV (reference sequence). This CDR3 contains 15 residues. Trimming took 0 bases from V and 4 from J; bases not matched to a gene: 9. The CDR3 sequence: CALWEVRVGYYKKLF. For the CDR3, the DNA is TGTGCCTTGTGGGAGGTGCGAGTTGGGTATTATAAGAAACTCTTT.

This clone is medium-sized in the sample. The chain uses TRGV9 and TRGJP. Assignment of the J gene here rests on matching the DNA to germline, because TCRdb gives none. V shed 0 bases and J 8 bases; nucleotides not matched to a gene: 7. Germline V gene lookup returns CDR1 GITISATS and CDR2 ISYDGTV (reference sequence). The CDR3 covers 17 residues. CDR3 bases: TGTGCCTTGTGGGAGGTGCACGAAAAGTTGGGCAAAAAAATCAAGGTATTT. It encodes CALWEVHEKLGKKIKVF.

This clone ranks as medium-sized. DNA for the CDR3: TGTGCCACCTGGGATACCTATAAGAAACTCTTT. This codes for CATWDTYKKLF. The rearrangement uses TRGV8 and TRGJ1 or TRGJ2. The J gene, absent from TCRdb, was called here by matching the DNA to germline. This CDR3 comprises 11 residues. V shed 2 bases and J 7 bases; nucleotides not matched to a gene: 2. Germline lookup yields CDR1 VENAVY and CDR2 YDSYNSRV.

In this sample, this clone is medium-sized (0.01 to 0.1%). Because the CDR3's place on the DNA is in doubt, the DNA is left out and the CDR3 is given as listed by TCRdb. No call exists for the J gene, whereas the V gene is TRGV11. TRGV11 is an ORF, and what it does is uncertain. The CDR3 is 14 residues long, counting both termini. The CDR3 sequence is CTTVPAGLGLGKLF.

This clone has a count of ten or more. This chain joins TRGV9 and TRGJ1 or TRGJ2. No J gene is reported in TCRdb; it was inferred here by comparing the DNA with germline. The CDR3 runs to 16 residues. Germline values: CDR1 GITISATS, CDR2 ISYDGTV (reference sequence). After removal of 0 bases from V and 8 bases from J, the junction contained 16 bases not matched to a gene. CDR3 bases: TGTGCCTTGTGGGAGGTGGGATTCGTTATTAGGGATAAGAAACTCTTT. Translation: CALWEVGFVIRDKKLF.

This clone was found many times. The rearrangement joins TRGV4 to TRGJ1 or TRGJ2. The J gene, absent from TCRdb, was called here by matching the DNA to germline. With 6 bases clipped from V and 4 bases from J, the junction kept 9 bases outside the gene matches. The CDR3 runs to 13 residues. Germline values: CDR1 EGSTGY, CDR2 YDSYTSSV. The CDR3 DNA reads TGTGCCACCTGGCTCAATGGGTATTATAAGAAACTCTTT. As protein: CATWLNGYYKKLF.

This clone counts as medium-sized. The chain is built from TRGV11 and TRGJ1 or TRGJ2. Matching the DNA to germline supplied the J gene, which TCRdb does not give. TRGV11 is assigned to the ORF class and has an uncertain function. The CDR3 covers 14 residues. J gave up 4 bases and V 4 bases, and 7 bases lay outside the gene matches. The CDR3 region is CACWISHGYYKKLF. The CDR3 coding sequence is TGTGCCTGCTGGATTAGCCACGGATATTATAAGAAACTCTTT.

The CDR3 coding sequence is TGTGCTGCGTGGGGCGTAACTGGTTGGTTCAAGATATTT. Translating it yields CAAWGVTGWFKIF. This chain joins TRGV10 and TRGJP1. TCRdb gives no J gene; it was assigned here by matching the DNA to germline. TRGV10 has ORF status, its function being uncertain. The CDR3 loop spans 13 amino acids. V dropped 8 bases and J dropped 5; count of bases not matched to a gene: 6.

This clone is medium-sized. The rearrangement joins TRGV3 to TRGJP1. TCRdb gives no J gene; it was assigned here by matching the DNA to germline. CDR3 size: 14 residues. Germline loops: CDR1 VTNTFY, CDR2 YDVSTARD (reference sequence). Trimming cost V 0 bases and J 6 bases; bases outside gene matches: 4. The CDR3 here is CATWDRLSGWFKIF. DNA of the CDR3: TGTGCCACCTGGGACAGGCTCTCTGGTTGGTTCAAGATATTT.

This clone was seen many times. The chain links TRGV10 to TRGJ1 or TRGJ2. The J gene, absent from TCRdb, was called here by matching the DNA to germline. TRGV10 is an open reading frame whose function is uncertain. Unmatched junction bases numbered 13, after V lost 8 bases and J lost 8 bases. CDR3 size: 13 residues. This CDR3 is CAAWPLFIDKKLF. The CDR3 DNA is TGTGCTGCGTGGCCCCTATTTATCGATAAGAAACTCTTT.

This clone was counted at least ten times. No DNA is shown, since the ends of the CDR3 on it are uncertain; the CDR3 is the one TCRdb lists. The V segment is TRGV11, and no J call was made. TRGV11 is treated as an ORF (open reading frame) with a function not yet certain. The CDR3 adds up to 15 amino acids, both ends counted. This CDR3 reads CTTVPAGLGPPKKLF.

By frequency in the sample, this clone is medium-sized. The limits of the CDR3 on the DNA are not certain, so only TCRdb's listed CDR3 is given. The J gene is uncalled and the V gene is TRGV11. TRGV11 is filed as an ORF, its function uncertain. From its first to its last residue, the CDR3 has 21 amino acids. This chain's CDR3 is CTTVPAGLGIGGLYLYYKKLF.

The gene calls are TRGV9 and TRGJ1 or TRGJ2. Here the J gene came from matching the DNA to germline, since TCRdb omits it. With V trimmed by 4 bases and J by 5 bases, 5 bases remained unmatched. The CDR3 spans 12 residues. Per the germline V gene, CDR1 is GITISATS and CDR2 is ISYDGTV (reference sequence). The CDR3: CALWDLNYKKLF. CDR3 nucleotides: TGTGCCTTGTGGGACTTGAATTATAAGAAACTCTTT.

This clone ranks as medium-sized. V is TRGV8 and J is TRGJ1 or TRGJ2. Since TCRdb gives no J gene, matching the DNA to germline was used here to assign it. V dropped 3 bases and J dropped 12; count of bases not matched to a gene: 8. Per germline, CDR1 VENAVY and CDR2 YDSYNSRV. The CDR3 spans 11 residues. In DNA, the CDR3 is TGTGCCACCTGGGATTATAGAGGGAAACTCTTT. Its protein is CATWDYRGKLF.

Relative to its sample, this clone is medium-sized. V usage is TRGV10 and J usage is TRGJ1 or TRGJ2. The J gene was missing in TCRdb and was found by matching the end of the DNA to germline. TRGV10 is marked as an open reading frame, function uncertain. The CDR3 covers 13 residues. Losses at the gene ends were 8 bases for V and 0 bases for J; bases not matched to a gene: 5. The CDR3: CAAWGVNYYKKLF. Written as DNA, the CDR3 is TGTGCTGCGTGGGGTGTGAATTATTATAAGAAACTCTTT.

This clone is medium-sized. The CDR3 nucleotides read TGTGCCACCTGGGACAGCCGATATACCACTGGTTGGTTCAAGATATTT. Protein: CATWDSRYTTGWFKIF. J is TRGJP1 and V is TRGV3. The J gene is not listed in TCRdb, so it was assigned here from a DNA match to germline. Unmatched junction bases numbered 5, after V lost 1 base and J lost 0 bases. The germline V gene encodes CDR1 VTNTFY and CDR2 YDVSTARD (reference sequence). CDR3 length equals 16 residues.

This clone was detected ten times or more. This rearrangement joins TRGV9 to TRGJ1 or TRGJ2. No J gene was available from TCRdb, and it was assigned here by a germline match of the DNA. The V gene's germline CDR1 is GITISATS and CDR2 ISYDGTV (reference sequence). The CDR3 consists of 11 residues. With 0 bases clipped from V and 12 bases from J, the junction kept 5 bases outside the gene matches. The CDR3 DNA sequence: TGTGCCTTGTGGGAGGTGAGGGTGAAACTCTTT. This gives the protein CALWEVRVKLF.

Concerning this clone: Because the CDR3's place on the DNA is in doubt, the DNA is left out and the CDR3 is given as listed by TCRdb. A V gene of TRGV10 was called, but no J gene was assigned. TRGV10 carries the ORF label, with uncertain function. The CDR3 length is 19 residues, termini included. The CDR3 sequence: CAAWDGIIIRNSLAVEQHF.